This TCR beta chain was identified in a study of shared clonotypes between healthy human individuals (TCRdb year 2020). At the level of the whole study: The cohort included three men and a couple of women between 18 and 49 years of age. To estimate repertoire size and how much clonotype sharing occurs between individuals, the study deeply sequenced the blood TCR repertoires of five healthy adults. For each donor, CD4 naive and CD4 memory were each run on three plates, CD8 naive on two plates, and CD8 memory on one plate. To increase sequencing depth and limit assay-specific biases, TCR repertoire library preparation and sequencing were carried out by different laboratories using diverse techniques. Between about 0.94 and 10 billion PBMCs per donor were obtained by leukapheresis.

As to this clone: This receptor's antigen is unknown. Base qualities were left out, and no much larger clone turns up one base away.

Healthy HIV-negative adults with no recently reported acute infections or vaccinations were included as donors. Only Caucasian adults living in Nashville, Tennessee, USA were represented among the donors. CD4+ T cells were enriched through magnetic negative selection, after which naive cells were positively selected on CD45RA and the remaining negative fraction served as the memory subset. Blood was obtained by leukapheresis, after which PBMCs were separated by Ficoll-Histopaque density gradient centrifugation and cryopreserved in liquid nitrogen vapor phase. Purity and quantity of every magnetically sorted T cell population were checked by analytical flow cytometry. Each sorted fraction had its genomic DNA isolated and then quantified by UV absorbance on a Nanodrop 2000c. General conclusions and limits of the study: Based on pairwise subsampling, the degree of clonotype sharing among donors was expected to be affected by sequencing depth. Estimated clonotype richness was generally larger for naive than for memory subsets. Compared with non-shared clonotypes, clonotypes shared by all four sorted-subset donors had higher generation probabilities. Even with the large sequencing depth, rarefaction of the sorted-subset datasets indicated that sequencing was incomplete. The small number of donors limited the genetic and exposure-history diversity represented. Only blood was sampled, and tissue TCR repertoires likely differ from those in blood. Around 5.4% of naive CD4, 3.5% of naive CD8, 2% to 2.5% of memory CD4, and about 0.4% of memory CD8 clonotypes were shared across a handful of donors.

V is cut by 6 bases and J by 4 bases, and the space between the germline ends is 13 bases. Counted from cysteine to phenylalanine, this CDR3 has 15 amino acids. Only the CDR3 region is kept as DNA, spanning 45 bases read in frame from base 1. The germline V gene yields MDHEN for CDR1 and SYDVKM for CDR2. Using the deep immunoSEQ assay, TCR CDR3 regions were amplified from genomic DNA by multiplex PCR. Genomic DNA extracted from each cell subset was distributed evenly over all wells of several immunoSEQ 96-well plates, and each plate served as one replicate. For sorted subsets, approximately 210 ng genomic DNA, equal to about 30,000 T cell genomes, was loaded into each replicate PCR. The purified libraries were quantified using a Qubit 3.0 fluorometer, sized with a Bioanalyzer 2100, and then quantified again using the KAPA Library Quantification kit. Every immunoSEQ 96-well plate was sequenced on a dedicated single-read 150-cycle Illumina NextSeq 550 flow cell. Per the original workflow: The immunoSEQ output contained only junctional sequences without quality scores, so filtering could not match that applied to full-length reads. To assign V/J genes and CDR3, sequences were annotated against IMGT germline references using PyIR, a Python wrapper for IgBLAST v1.9. Any read was removed if the V/J assignment was weak (E-value above 1e-6), the CDR3 was missing, or the read contained stop codons, out-of-frame junctions, or ambiguous translated residues. V3J clonotypes were defined by identical inferred V gene, J gene, and CDR3 amino acid sequence. Percentage overlap between repertoires was calculated by dividing the number of shared unique clonotypes by the size of the smaller repertoire. Repertoire richness was assessed with RTK rarefaction, the Chao1 estimator, and Recon v2.1 estimates of unobserved clonotypes. Generation probabilities were computed with OLGA for all TCRbeta clonotypes obtained by the gDNA method from several donors. TCRdb's version of the immuneACCESS table is confined to in-frame rearrangements and falls short of the full clone set. An unresolved V gene accounts for under half of the shortfall where checked; the remainder is of unknown origin. V and J calls and clone size are those listed in that table; D and trimming were worked out from the DNA. This sample lists roughly 2.5 million clones; approximately 90% were detected once. The ten biggest clones cover 0.14% of the sample.

The rearrangement combines TRBV28 with TRBJ2-6, with the D segment identity uncertain. Material: naive CD4+ T cells sorted from blood. The sample's cell subset or site, from its label and the paper: CD45RA+ positively selected. The TCR sequence derives from a man between 18 and 29 years old in good health. The CDR3 loop reads CASSLTPPGANVLTF. The nucleotide sequence is TGTGCCAGCAGCCTGACACCCCCCGGGGCCAACGTCCTGACTTTC.